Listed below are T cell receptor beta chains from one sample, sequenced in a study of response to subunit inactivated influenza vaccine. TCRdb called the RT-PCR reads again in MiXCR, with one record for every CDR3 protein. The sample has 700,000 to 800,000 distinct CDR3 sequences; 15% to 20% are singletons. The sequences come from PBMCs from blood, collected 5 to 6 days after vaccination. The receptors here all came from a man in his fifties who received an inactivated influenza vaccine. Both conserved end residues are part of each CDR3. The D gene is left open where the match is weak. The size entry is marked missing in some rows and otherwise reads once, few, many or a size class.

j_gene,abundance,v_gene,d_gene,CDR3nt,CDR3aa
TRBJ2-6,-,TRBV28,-,TGTGCCAGCAGCTGGGGAGGCTTTGGGGCCAACGTCCTGACTTTC,CASSWGGFGANVLTF
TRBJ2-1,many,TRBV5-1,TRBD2,TGCGCCAGCAGCCAAGGGACTAGCGGGGGGGCCTCGTACAATGAGCAGTTCTTC,CASSQGTSGGASYNEQFF
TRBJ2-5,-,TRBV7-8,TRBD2,TGTGCCAGCAGCTTAGAATCGCGGGGGGTACCGGGGACCCAGTACTTC,CASSLESRGVPGTQYF
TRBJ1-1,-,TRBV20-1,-,TGCAGTGCTAAACCCGGACAGCGGTACACTGAAGCTTTCTTT,CSAKPGQRYTEAFF
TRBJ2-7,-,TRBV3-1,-,TGTGCCAGCAGCCCCTCGGGACGGACTACCTACGAGCAGTACTTC,CASSPSGRTTYEQYF
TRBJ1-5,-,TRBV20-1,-,TGCAGTCTTACCGCCGGCGGTCCGAATCAGCCCCAGCATTTT,CSLTAGGPNQPQHF
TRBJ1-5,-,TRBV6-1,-,TGTGCCAGCATAAGGGAAGGAAATCAGCCCCAGCATTTT,CASIREGNQPQHF
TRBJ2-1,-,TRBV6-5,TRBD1,TGTGCCAGCAGTTACGGGACAGGGGATAATGAGCAGTTCTTC,CASSYGTGDNEQFF
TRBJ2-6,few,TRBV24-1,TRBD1,TGTGCCACCAGCGGCCGGGACAGGGGGCGTTCTGGGGCCAACGTCCTGACTTTC,CATSGRDRGRSGANVLTF
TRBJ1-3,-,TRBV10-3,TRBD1,TGTGCCATCAGTGCGGACAGGGCGGGAGGAAACACCATATATTTT,CAISADRAGGNTIYF
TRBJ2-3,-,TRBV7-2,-,TGTGCCAGCAGTCCGAGGGGGGGGCCTGGCACAGATACGCAGTATTTT,CASSPRGGPGTDTQYF
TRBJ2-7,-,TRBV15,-,TGTGCCACCAGCCCTCCCCATAGGCTCTCCGAGCAGTACTTC,CATSPPHRLSEQYF
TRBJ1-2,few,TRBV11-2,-,TGTGCCAGCAGCTTAGATTTGGATCCTTATGGCTACACCTTC,CASSLDLDPYGYTF
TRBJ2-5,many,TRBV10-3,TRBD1,TGTGCCATCAGTGAGTCTGGACAGGGGGAAGAGACCCAGTACTTC,CAISESGQGEETQYF
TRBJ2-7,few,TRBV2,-,TGTGCCAGCAGCGCGCTTTACCGGGACACGTTTTTCTTC,CASSALYRDTFFF
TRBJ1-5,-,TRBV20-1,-,TGCAGTGCGTGGGGGGTCAATCAGCCCCAGCATTTT,CSAWGVNQPQHF
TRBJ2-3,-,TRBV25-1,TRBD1,TGTGCCAGCAGCCTCCGGGACAGGAGTGCAGATACGCAGTATTTT,CASSLRDRSADTQYF
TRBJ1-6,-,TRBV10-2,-,TGCGCCAGCAGTGAGACCGGGAGCCCCTATAATTCACCCCTCCACTTT,CASSETGSPYNSPLHF
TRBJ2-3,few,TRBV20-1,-,TGCAGTGCTCCCTCCGGTGGGAGTTTCACAGATACGCAGTATTTT,CSAPSGGSFTDTQYF
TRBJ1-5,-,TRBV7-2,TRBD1,TGTGCCAGCAGCTTAGCGGGGACAGGGCAGGGTCAGCCCCAGCATTTT,CASSLAGTGQGQPQHF
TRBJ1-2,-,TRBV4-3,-,TGCGCCAGCAGCCACGCGGTAGGATTGCCTTATGGCTACACCTTC,CASSHAVGLPYGYTF
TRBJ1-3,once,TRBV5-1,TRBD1,TGCGCCAGCAGCTTGGATTCCTTGGGACAGATTTCTGGAAACACCATATATTTT,CASSLDSLGQISGNTIYF
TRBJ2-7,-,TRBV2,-,TGTGCCAGCAGCGGCACAGGGCAGGCAGAGTACTTC,CASSGTGQAEYF
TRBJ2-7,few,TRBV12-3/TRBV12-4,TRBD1,TGTGCCAGCAGTCCAGGGGGAACTAACGAGCAGTACTTC,CASSPGGTNEQYF
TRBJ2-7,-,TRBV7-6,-,TGTGCCAGCAGCTCCCCCGAGACAGGCTTCTACGAGCAGTACTTC,CASSSPETGFYEQYF
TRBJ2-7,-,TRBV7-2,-,TGTGCCAGCAGCTTACATTCGGCACTGCGGTACGAGCAGTACTTC,CASSLHSALRYEQYF
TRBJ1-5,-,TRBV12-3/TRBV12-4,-,TGTGCCAGCAGTTTATGGGGGAGAAACCAGCCCCAGCATTTT,CASSLWGRNQPQHF
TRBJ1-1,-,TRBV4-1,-,TGCGCCAGCAGACCTGGAACGGGATTTCCGAACACTGAAGCTTTCTTT,CASRPGTGFPNTEAFF
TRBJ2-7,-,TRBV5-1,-,TGCGCCAGCAGCTCGGCGGAACAGACCTACGAGCAGTACTTC,CASSSAEQTYEQYF
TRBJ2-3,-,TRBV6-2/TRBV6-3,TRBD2,TGTGCCAGCAGTTACCTCACTAGCGCAGATACGCAGTATTTT,CASSYLTSADTQYF
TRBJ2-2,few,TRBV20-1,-,TGCAGTGCAAAGGACAGGAACACCGGGGAGCTGTTTTTT,CSAKDRNTGELFF
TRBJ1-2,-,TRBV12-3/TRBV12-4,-,TGTGCCAGCAGAACAACTCTGGGTGGCTACACCTTC,CASRTTLGGYTF
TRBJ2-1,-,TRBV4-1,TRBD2,TGCGCCAGCAGCCAAGTTGGGGGGAGGGCCTACAATGAGCAGTTCTTC,CASSQVGGRAYNEQFF
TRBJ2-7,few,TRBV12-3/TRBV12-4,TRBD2,TGTGCCAGCAGCCCAACTAGCGTCTACGAGCAGTACTTC,CASSPTSVYEQYF
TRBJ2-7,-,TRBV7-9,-,TGTGCCAGCAGCTTAGCGTGGGGGGACGGTCCGTCCTACGAGCAGTACTTC,CASSLAWGDGPSYEQYF
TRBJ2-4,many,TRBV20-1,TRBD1,TGCAGTGCTAGAGCCATGGACAGGGAGGACATTCAGTACTTC,CSARAMDREDIQYF
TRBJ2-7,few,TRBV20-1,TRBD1,TGCAGTGCTAGAGATCTCAGGGGGACCTCCTACGAGCAGTACTTC,CSARDLRGTSYEQYF